The sequence of this T cell receptor beta chain was determined in a study of blood T cell repertoires in COVID-19 (dated by TCRdb to about 2020). The study in broad terms: The collaborator samples originated in the United States, Italy and Spain and spanned the acute and convalescent phases of COVID-19. The sample metadata nearly always contained a de-identified subject ID, COVID-19 status, age in years and sex. Where available, HLA class I and class II types were obtained from metadata supplied by the sample provider rather than from assay-based typing. The samples were drawn from two sources: the first 160 participants of the ongoing ImmuneRACE study, and 1,000 to 1,500 subjects contributed by 6 global collaborators. The dataset comprised deeply sampled blood TCRbeta repertoires from subjects exposed to, actively infected with, or recovered from COVID-19. The repertoires were released in a freely available public database meant as a resource for research on the immune response to SARS-CoV-2. The material from the prospective study consisted of cDNA or gDNA derived from T cells, B-cell-depleted T cells, or PBMCs.

What the work shows at the level of the full study, not this receptor alone: The amount of clinical and demographic metadata varied by source and participant and was provided uncurated.

Points on this clone: The target of this receptor is not known. One base away there is no much larger clone; base qualities are not given.

The collaborating institutions used their own protocols to collect whole blood in K2EDTA tubes. Collaborator samples were shipped for TCRbeta analysis as frozen whole blood, isolated PBMCs, or DNA extracted from either sample type. Sequences SNHLY (CDR1) and FYNNEI (CDR2) are obtained from the germline V gene. V is clipped by 3 bases and J by 1 base, and the sequence between their germline boundaries is 12 bases long. From the cysteine through the phenylalanine, the CDR3 covers 15 amino acids. The entry retains the CDR3 DNA only, 45 bases that are in frame from base 1. TCRbeta CDR3 regions were amplified from genomic DNA by means of the immunoSEQ Assay, a bias-controlled multiplex PCR. For the original study's pipeline: Within the assay, amplification of reference gene primers was used to estimate how many nucleated cells each sample contained. To quantify the absolute abundance of each unique TCRbeta CDR3 rearrangement, sequence reads were collapsed and filtered. For each sample, productive Simpson clonality was calculated as the square root of Simpson's diversity index across productive rearrangements. TCRdb holds this immuneACCESS table with in-frame rearrangements only. Some clones are missing; in checked studies, unresolved V genes explain under half, and the rest has no known cause. V and J calls and clone size are copied from that table; D and trimming were computed from the DNA. The sample data list around 200,000 clones, and approximately 85% of these were observed just once. Roughly 5% of the sample lies in the top ten.

The clonotype was recovered from a woman aged 80 or over with acute or convalescent COVID-19. The chain joins TRBV2 to TRBJ1-2, and possibly TRBD1, on 6 matching bases. The sequencing input was peripheral blood. The bases are TGTGCCAGCAGTGAGGGGGGGGCAGTTAACTATGGCTACACCTTC. This codes for CASSEGGAVNYGYTF.